The TCR beta chain described here comes from a study of T cells after yellow fever vaccination. TCRdb used MiXCR to reprocess the 5' RACE reads, holding one entry per CDR3 protein. This sample has more than 90,000 distinct CDR3 sequences, with roughly 6.8% found just once. The CDR3 has 14 residues. Trimming removed 0 bases from V and 3 bases from J, with 9 bases in between. CDR1 and CDR2 (germline): SGDLS, YYNGEE. The chain is built from TRBV9 and TRBJ1-1; D remains ambiguous. Source: CD4+ T cells sorted from PBMCs, taken roughly 47 days after the first yellow fever vaccination. This receptor was obtained from a man younger than 35 who received the YFV17D yellow fever vaccine. In DNA, the CDR3 is TGTGCCAGCAGCGTAGAAGCGGTCGACACTGAAGCTTTCTTT. It specifies CASSVEAVDTEAFF. The whole variable domain, remainder taken from reference TRBV9 and TRBJ1-1, is DSGVTQTPKHLITATGQRVTLRCSPRSGDLSVYWYQQSLDQGLQFLIQYYNGEERAKGNILERFSAQQFPDLHSELNLSSLELGDSALYFCASSVEAVDTEAFFGQGTRLTVV.